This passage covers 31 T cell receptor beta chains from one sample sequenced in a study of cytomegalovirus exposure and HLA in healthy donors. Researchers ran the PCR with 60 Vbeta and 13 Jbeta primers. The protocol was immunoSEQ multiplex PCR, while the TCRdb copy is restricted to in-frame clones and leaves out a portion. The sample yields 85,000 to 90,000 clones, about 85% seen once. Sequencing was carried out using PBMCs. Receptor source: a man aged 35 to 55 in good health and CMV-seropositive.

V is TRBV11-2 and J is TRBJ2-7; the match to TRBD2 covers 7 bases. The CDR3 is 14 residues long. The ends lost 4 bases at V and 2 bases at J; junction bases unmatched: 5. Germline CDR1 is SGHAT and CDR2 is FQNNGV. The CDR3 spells CASSSSGTAYEQYF. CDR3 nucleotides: TGTGCCAGCAGCTCGAGCGGGACCGCCTACGAGCAGTACTTC.

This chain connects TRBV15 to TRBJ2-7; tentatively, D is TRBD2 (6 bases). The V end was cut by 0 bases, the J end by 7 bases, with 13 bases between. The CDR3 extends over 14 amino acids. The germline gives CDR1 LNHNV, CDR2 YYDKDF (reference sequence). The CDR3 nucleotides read TGTGCCACCAGCAGAGAAGGCGGGGCAGGGGAGCAGTACTTC. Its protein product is CATSREGGAGEQYF.

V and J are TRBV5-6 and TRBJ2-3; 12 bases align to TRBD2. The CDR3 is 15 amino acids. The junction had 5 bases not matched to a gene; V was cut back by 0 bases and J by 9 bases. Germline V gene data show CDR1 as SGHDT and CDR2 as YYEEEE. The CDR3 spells CASSLASTSGSTQYF. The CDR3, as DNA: TGTGCCAGCAGCTTGGCGTCGACTAGCGGGAGCACGCAGTATTTT.

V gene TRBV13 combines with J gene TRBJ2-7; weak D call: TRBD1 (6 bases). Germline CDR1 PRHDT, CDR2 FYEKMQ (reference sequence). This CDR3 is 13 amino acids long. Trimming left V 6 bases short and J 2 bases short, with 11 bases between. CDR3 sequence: CASRRTEAYEQYF. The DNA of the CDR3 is TGTGCCAGCAGGAGGACAGAGGCCTACGAGCAGTACTTC.

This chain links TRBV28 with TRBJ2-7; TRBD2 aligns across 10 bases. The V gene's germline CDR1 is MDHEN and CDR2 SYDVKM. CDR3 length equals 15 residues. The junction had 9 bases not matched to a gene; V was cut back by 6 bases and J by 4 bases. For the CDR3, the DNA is TGTGCCAGCAGGGTCCAAATAGCGGGAGGTTACGAGCAGTACTTC. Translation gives CASRVQIAGGYEQYF.

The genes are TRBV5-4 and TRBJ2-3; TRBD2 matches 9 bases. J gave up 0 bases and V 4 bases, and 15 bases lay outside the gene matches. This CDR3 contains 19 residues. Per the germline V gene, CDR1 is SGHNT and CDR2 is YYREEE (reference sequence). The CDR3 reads CASSIEDSGRSPSTDTQYF. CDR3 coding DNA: TGTGCCAGCAGCATAGAAGACAGCGGGAGGTCCCCTAGCACAGATACGCAGTATTTT.

The CDR3 coding sequence is TGTGCCATCAGTGAGTCGGGGGGGAACACCGGGGAGCTGTTTTTT. This sequence encodes CAISESGGNTGELFF. V gene TRBV10-3 combines with J gene TRBJ2-2; tentative D call: TRBD2 (6 bases). V was cut by 0 bases and J by 1 base, with 6 bases left in between. CDR1 is ENHRY, CDR2 SYGVKD, per germline. This CDR3 is 15 amino acids long.

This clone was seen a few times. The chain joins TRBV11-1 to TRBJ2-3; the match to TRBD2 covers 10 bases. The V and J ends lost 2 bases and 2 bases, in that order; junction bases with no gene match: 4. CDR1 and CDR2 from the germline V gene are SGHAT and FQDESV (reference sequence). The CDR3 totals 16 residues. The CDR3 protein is CASSLRAGGYTDTQYF. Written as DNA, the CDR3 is TGTGCCAGCAGCTTACGAGCGGGAGGGTACACAGATACGCAGTATTTT.

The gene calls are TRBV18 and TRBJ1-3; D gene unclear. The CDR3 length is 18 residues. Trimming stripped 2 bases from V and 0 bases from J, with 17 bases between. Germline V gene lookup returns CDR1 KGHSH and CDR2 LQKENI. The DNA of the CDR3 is TGTGCCAGCTCACCAGTTGGGAACTTGGACTTCTCTGGAAACACCATATATTTT. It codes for CASSPVGNLDFSGNTIYF.

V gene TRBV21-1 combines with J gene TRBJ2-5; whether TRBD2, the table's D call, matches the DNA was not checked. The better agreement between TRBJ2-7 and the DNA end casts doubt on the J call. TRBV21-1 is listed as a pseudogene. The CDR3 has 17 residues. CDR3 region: CASSKVPSGESSYEQYF. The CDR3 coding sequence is TGTGCCAGCAGCAAAGTCCCTAGCGGAGAGAGCTCCTACGAGCAGTACTTC.

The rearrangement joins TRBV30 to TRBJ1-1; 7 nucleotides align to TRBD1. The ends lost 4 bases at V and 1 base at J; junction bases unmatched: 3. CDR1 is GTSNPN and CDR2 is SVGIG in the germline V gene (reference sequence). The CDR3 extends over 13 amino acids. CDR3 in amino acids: CAWTGQTNTEAFF. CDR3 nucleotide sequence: TGTGCCTGGACGGGACAGACGAACACTGAAGCTTTCTTT.

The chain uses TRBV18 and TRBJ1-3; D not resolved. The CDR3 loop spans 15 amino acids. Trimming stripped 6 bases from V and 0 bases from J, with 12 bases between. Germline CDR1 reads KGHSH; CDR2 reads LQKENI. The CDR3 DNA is TGTGCCAGCTCGGAGGAAGCGAACTCTGGAAACACCATATATTTT. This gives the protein CASSEEANSGNTIYF. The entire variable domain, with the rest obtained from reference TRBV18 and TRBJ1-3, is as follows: NAGVMQNPRHLVRRRGQEARLRCSPMKGHSHVYWYRQLPEEGLKFMVYLQKENIIDESGMPKERFSAEFPKEGPSILRIQQVVRGDSAAYFCASSEEANSGNTIYFGEGSWLTVV.

In DNA form, the CDR3 reads TGTGCCAGCAGTCCCCCGGGACAGCAGCTCCAAGAGACCCAGTACTTC. Translation gives CASSPPGQQLQETQYF. The genes are TRBV28 and TRBJ2-5, with 7 positions matching TRBD1. The CDR3 consists of 16 residues. Germline V CDR1 and CDR2: MDHEN, SYDVKM. The V segment lost 5 bases and the J segment 1 base; nucleotides outside the gene matches: 10. Supplemented by reference TRBV28 and TRBJ2-5, the full variable domain reads DVKVTQSSRYLVKRTGEKVFLECVQDMDHENMFWYRQDPGLGLRLIYFSYDVKMKEKGDIPEGYSVSREKKERFSLILESASTNQTSMYLCASSPPGQQLQETQYFGPGTRLLVL.

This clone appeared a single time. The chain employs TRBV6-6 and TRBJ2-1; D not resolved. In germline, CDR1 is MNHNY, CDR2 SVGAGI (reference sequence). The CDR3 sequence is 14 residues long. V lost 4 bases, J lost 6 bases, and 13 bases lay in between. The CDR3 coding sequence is TGTGCCAGCAGTTCGCCCCCTCGGGTCAATGAGCAGTTCTTC. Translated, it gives CASSSPPRVNEQFF.

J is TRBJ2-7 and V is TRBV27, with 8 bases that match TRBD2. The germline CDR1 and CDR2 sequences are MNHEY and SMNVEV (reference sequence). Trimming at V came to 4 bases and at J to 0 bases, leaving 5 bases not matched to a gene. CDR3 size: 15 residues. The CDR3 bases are TGTGCCAGCAGTTCCGCGGGACTAGTCTCCTACGAGCAGTACTTC. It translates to CASSSAGLVSYEQYF.

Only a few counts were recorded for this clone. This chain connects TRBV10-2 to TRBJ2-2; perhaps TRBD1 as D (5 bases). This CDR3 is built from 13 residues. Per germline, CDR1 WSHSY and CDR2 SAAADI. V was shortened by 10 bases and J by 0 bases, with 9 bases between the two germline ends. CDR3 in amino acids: CATRQSNTGELFF. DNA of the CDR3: TGCGCCACCCGACAGTCGAACACCGGGGAGCTGTTTTTT.

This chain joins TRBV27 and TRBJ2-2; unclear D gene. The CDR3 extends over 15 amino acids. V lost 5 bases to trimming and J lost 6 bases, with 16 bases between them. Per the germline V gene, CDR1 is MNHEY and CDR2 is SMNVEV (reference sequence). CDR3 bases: TGTGCCAGCAGTCCCAGACCCCCAGGCCCCGGGGAGCTGTTTTTT. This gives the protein CASSPRPPGPGELFF.

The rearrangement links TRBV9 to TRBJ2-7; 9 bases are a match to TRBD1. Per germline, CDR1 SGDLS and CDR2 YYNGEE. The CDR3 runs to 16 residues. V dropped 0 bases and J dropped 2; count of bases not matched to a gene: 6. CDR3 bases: TGTGCCAGCAGCGTAGGTGGGGGACAGGGCCCCTACGAGCAGTACTTC. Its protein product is CASSVGGGQGPYEQYF. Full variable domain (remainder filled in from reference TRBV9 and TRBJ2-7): DSGVTQTPKHLITATGQRVTLRCSPRSGDLSVYWYQQSLDQGLQFLIQYYNGEERAKGNILERFSAQQFPDLHSELNLSSLELGDSALYFCASSVGGGQGPYEQYFGPGTRLTVT.

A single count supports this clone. The CDR3 DNA reads as TGTGCCAGCAGAGCCACAGGGGGGCGGGGCTACGAGCAGTACTTC. Translated: CASRATGGRGYEQYF. V and J are TRBV28 and TRBJ2-7, with TRBD1 matching over 8 bases. The germline gives CDR1 MDHEN, CDR2 SYDVKM. With 6 bases clipped from V and 3 bases from J, the junction kept 10 bases outside the gene matches. The CDR3 sequence is 15 residues long.

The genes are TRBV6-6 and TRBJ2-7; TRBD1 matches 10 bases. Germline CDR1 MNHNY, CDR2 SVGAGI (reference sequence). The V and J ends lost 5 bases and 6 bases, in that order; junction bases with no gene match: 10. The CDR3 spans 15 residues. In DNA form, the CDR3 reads TGTGCCAGCAGTCAACCCGGGACAGGGGCGGGCGAGCAGTACTTC. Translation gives CASSQPGTGAGEQYF.

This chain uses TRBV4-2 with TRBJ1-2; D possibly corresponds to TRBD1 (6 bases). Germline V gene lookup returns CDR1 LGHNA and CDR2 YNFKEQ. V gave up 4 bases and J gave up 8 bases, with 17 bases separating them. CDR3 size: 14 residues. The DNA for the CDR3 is TGTGCCAGCAGCCCCCAACCCGGGGGGCAAGGCTACACCTTC. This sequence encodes CASSPQPGGQGYTF.

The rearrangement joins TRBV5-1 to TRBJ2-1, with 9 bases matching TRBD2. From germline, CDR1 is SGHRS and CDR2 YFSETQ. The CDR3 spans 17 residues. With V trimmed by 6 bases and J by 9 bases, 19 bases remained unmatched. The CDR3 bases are TGCGCCAGCAACATCGGGGGTAGCGGGAGTAAAACTTCTGAGCAGTTCTTC. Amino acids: CASNIGGSGSKTSEQFF.

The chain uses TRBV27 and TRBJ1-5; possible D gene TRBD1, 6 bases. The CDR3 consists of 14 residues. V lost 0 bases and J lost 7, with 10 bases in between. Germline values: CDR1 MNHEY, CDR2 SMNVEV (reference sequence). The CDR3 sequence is CASSLSAGVQPQHF. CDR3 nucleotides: TGTGCCAGCAGTTTATCGGCAGGGGTACAGCCCCAGCATTTT.

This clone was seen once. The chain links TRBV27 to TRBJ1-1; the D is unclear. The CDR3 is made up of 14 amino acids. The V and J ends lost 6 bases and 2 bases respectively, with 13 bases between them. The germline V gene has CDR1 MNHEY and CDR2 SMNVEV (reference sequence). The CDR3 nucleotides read TGTGCCAGCAGCCTCCAGGATTCAAACACTGAAGCTTTCTTT. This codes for CASSLQDSNTEAFF.

CDR3 region: CASSQVLGGSNEQFF. For the CDR3, the DNA is TGTGCCAGCAGCCAGGTGTTAGGAGGTTCCAATGAGCAGTTCTTC. The V and J genes are TRBV4-2 and TRBJ2-1, with D possibly TRBD2 on 5 matching bases. The CDR3 consists of 15 residues. Germline lookup yields CDR1 LGHNA and CDR2 YNFKEQ. Trimming shortened V by 3 bases and J by 6 bases, and 15 bases separated the two germline ends.

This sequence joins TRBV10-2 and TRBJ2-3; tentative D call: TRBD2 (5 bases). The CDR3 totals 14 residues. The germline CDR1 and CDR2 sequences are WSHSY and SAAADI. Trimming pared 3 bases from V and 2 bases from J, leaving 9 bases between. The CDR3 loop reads CASSDDGITDTQYF. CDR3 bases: TGCGCCAGCAGTGATGACGGGATCACAGATACGCAGTATTTT.

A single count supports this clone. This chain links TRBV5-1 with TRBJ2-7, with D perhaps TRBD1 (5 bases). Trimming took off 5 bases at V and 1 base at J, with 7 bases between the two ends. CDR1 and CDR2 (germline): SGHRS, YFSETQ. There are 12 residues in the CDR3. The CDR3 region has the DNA TGCGCCAGCAGGCAGGGATCCTACGAGCAGTACTTC. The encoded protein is CASRQGSYEQYF. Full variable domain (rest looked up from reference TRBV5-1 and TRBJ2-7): KAGVTQTPRYLIKTRGQQVTLSCSPISGHRSVSWYQQTPGQGLQFLFEYFSETQRNKGNFPGRFSGRQFSNSRSEMNVSTLELGDSALYLCASRQGSYEQYFGPGTRLTVT.

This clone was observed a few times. The CDR3 region has the DNA TGTGCCAGCCTTAGGACATATCAAGAGACCCAGTACTTC. This translates into CASLRTYQETQYF. The chain recombines TRBV6-1 with TRBJ2-5, with a possible D match to TRBD1 (5 bases). The V end was cut by 8 bases, the J end by 2 bases, with 12 bases between. Per the germline V gene, CDR1 is MNHNS and CDR2 is SASEGT. The CDR3 has 13 amino acids.

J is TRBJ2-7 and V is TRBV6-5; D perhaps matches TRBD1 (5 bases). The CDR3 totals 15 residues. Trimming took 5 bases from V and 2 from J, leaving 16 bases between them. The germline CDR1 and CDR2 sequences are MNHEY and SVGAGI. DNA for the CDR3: TGTGCCAGCAGTAAGGACGCAGGGCTACCCTACGAGCAGTACTTC. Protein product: CASSKDAGLPYEQYF.

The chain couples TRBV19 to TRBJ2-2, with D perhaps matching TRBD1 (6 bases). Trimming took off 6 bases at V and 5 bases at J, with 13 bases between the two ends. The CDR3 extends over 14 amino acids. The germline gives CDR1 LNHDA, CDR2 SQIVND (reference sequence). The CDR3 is CASRSDRRTGELFF. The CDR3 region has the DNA TGTGCCAGTAGAAGCGACAGGAGAACCGGGGAGCTGTTTTTT.

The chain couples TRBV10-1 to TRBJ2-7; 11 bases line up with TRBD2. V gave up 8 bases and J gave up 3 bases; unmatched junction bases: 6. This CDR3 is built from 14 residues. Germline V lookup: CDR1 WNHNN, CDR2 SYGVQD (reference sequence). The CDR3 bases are TGCGCCAGCTGGGGACTAGCGGCAGTCTACGAGCAGTACTTC. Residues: CASWGLAAVYEQYF.